This T cell receptor (beta chain) emerged from a study of T cells in Graves' hyperthyroidism and ophthalmopathy. Per the germline V gene, CDR1 is SGHTA and CDR2 is FQGNSA. V lost 5 bases and J lost 6, with 24 bases in between. CDR3 size: 17 residues. Using RNA transcripts as the source, TCR beta CDR3 regions were amplified. A set of HTBI primers served as the primers for a first-round RT-PCR of the TCR CDR3. TCRdb itself ran the multiplex PCR reads through MiXCR, one entry per CDR3 protein. This table holds around 400,000 distinct CDR3 sequences, over 10% found once. This clonotype was found many times.

The sample taken for sequencing was blood. The TCR was taken from a young woman with Graves' hyperthyroidism. The chain uses TRBV7-2 and TRBJ2-3, with D possibly called TRBD1 or TRBD2 (7 bases each). The CDR3 loop reads CASSLGGTAMSLDTQYF. The CDR3 coding sequence is TGTGCCAGCAGCCTCGGGGGGACAGCTATGAGCTTGGATACGCAGTATTTT.